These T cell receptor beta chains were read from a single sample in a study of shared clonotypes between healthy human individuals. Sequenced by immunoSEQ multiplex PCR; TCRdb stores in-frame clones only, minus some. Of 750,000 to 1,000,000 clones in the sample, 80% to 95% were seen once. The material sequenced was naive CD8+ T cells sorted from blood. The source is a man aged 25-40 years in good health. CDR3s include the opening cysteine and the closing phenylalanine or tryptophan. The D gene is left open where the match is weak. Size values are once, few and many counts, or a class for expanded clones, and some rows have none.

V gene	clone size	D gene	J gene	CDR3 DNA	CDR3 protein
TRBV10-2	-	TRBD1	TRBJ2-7	TGCGCCAGCAGCGGACAGGGCTCCTACGAGCAGTACTTC	CASSGQGSYEQYF
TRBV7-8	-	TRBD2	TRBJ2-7	TGTGCCAGCATCAGCACAGCCGGGACTACAAATCACGAGCAGTACTTC	CASISTAGTTNHEQYF
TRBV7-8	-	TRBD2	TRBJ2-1	TGTGCCAGCAGCCCCCCGACTAGCGGGAACCATGAGCAGTTCTTC	CASSPPTSGNHEQFF
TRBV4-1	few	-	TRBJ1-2	TGCGCCAGCAGCCAAGATGATCGGGGGATACGCTATGGCTACACCTTC	CASSQDDRGIRYGYTF
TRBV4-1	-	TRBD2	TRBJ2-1	TGCGCCAGCAGCCGCAATAGCGGGATCTACAATGAGCAGTTCTTC	CASSRNSGIYNEQFF
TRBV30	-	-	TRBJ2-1	TGTGCCTGGAGTGTACCGGTGGATACTCTGTTCTTC	CAWSVPVDTLFF
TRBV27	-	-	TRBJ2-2	TGTGCCAGCAGCCCTCGCCCAGGCGGGGAGCTGTTTTTT	CASSPRPGGELFF
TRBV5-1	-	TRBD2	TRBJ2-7	TGCGCCAGCAGCCCTGGACTAGCGGGAGTGTCCTCCTACGAGCAGTACTTC	CASSPGLAGVSSYEQYF
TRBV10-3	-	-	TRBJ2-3	TGTGCCATCGGAGACCTCAAGGGCACAGATACGCAGTATTTT	CAIGDLKGTDTQYF
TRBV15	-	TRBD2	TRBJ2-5	TGTGCCACCAGTCGCGGGCCTAGCGGGATCGATGAGACCCAGTACTTC	CATSRGPSGIDETQYF
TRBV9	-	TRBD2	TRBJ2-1	TGTGCCAGCAGCGGGCAAAGCGGGACTAGCGGCTCCAATGAGCAGTTCTTC	CASSGQSGTSGSNEQFF
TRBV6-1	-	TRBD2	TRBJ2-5	TGTGCCAGCAGTGAAGCGCGGGGGGCGGGCGAGACCCAGTACTTC	CASSEARGAGETQYF
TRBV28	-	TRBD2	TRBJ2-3	TGTGCCAGCAGTTTTACTAGCGGGATAATGGGCACAGATACGCAGTATTTT	CASSFTSGIMGTDTQYF
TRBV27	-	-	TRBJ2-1	TGTGCCAGCAGTTTATTGTCTAGCTCCTACAATGAGCAGTTCTTC	CASSLLSSSYNEQFF
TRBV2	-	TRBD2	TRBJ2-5	TGTGCCAGCAGCGGACTAGTCCAAGAGACCCAGTACTTC	CASSGLVQETQYF
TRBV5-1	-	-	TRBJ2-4	TGCGCCAGCAGCTTCCGGGGCGGGGACATTCAGTACTTC	CASSFRGGDIQYF
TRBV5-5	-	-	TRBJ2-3	TGTGCCAGCAGCTTTAACAGATTATTCACAGATACGCAGTATTTT	CASSFNRLFTDTQYF
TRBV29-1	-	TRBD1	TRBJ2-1	TGCAGCGTTGAAGGCCAGGGGGCAAGAATACGCAATGAGCAGTTCTTC	CSVEGQGARIRNEQFF
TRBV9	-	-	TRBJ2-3	TGTGCCAGCAGCGTAGGCTCATCTAGCACAGATACGCAGTATTTT	CASSVGSSSTDTQYF
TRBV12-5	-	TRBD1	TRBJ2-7	TGTGCTAGTGGTGCGGGACAGGGTGAAGGCTACGAGCAGTACTTC	CASGAGQGEGYEQYF
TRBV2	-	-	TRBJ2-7	TGTGCCAGCAGTGAAGGGGCAGGACCCTACGAGCAGTACTTC	CASSEGAGPYEQYF
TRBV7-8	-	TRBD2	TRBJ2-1	TGTGCCAGCAGCTTTACCCCTAACTTAGCGGGAGTGGTCAATGAGCAGTTCTTC	CASSFTPNLAGVVNEQFF
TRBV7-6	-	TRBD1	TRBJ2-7	TGTGCCAGCAGCTCGAGGACAGGGGGCACCTACGAGCAGTACTTC	CASSSRTGGTYEQYF
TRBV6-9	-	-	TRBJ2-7	TGTGCCAGCAGTTATTTTAGGGCGGGAAAGAACTACGAGCAGTACTTC	CASSYFRAGKNYEQYF
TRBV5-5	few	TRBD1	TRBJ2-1	TGTGCCAGCAGCGGACTAGACAGGGGGCTCTACAATGAGCAGTTCTTC	CASSGLDRGLYNEQFF
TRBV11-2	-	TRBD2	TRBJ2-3	TGTGCCAGCAGCCGGGAAATAGCGGGGAGCACAGATACGCAGTATTTT	CASSREIAGSTDTQYF
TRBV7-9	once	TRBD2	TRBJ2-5	TGTGCCAGCCGTAGCGGGAGGGAGGGGACCCAGTACTTC	CASRSGREGTQYF
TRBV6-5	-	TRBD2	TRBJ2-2	TGTGCCAGCGTCCCCTTAGCGGGAGAAACCGGGGAGCTGTTTTTT	CASVPLAGETGELFF
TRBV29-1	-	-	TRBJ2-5	TGCAGCGTTGTGGCCAGGGGTCCCGCGACCCAGTACTTC	CSVVARGPATQYF
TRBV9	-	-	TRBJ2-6	TGTGCCAGCAGCGCCACACAGGGTTCTGGGGCCAACGTCCTGACTTTC	CASSATQGSGANVLTF
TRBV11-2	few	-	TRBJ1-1	TGTGCCAGCAGCTTAGGGCCCAACACTGAAGCTTTCTTT	CASSLGPNTEAFF
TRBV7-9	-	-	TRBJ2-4	TGTGCCAGCAACAAAATCGAAATCCGGGAGCGGGACAGCTACAACATTCAGTACTTC	CASNKIEIRERDSYNIQYF